The rows below give T cell receptor beta chains drawn from one sample of a study of siplizumab effects on memory and regulatory T cells. Profiled with immunoSEQ multiplex PCR; TCRdb holds only in-frame clones, not every one. In the table there are tens of thousands of clones, 83% of which are singletons. The sequenced sample consisted of memory CD4+ T cells sorted from blood. These receptors all come from a human donor in good health. Each CDR3 is given with its conserved first and last residue. Fields, in order: J gene, D gene, clone size, V gene, CDR3 DNA, CDR3 protein. D genes are given only for firm matches. A row's size may be missing; if present it is once, few, many or a size class.

TRBJ1-2,-,-,TRBV6-1,TGTGCCAGCAGCGAACAGGGATTCGACGGCTACACCTTC,CASSEQGFDGYTF
TRBJ2-3,-,-,TRBV5-1,TGCGCCAGCAGCTTGCCGGGAGATACGCAGTATTTT,CASSLPGDTQYF
TRBJ2-1,-,few,TRBV6-1,TGTGCCAGCAGTGAACCCCCTAGTTATGAGCAGTTCTTC,CASSEPPSYEQFF
TRBJ2-3,-,-,TRBV7-2,TGTGCCAGCAGCCCCCGGGACCACACAGATACGCAGTATTTT,CASSPRDHTDTQYF
TRBJ1-1,TRBD1,-,TRBV30,TGTGCCTGGAGAAATAGATGGGACAGGGGCGTACGAATGAACACTGAAGCTTTCTTT,CAWRNRWDRGVRMNTEAFF
TRBJ2-7,-,-,TRBV6-5,TGTGCCAGCAGTTACTCCCCCTTCTCCTACGAGCAGTACTTC,CASSYSPFSYEQYF
TRBJ1-5,-,-,TRBV4-1,TGCGCCAGCAGCCAAGAGTCAGGGAGTAAGCCCCAGCATTTT,CASSQESGSKPQHF
TRBJ2-7,-,few,TRBV2,TGTGCCAGCAGTGACGGAAGGGCCGGGGTCTACGAGCAGTACTTC,CASSDGRAGVYEQYF
TRBJ1-2,TRBD1,-,TRBV4-1,TGCGCCAGCAGCCAAGTTATCCTCGGAGTCCAGGGGGCGGCTAACTATGGCTACACCTTC,CASSQVILGVQGAANYGYTF
TRBJ1-2,TRBD1,-,TRBV19,TGTGCCAGTACCAGGGGACAGGAAGCTAACTATGGCTACACCTTC,CASTRGQEANYGYTF
TRBJ2-1,TRBD2,-,TRBV4-1,TGCGCCAGCAGCCAAGATTTTAGCGGGGTTTTGGGGTTGAGTGAGCAGTTCTTC,CASSQDFSGVLGLSEQFF
TRBJ1-6,-,-,TRBV18,TGTGCCAGCTCCACCGCCCAATCACCCCTCCACTTT,CASSTAQSPLHF
TRBJ2-5,TRBD2,-,TRBV5-4,TGTGCCAGCAGCGGCGGGACAAGGACTAGCGGGAGGTCAGAGACCCAGTACTTC,CASSGGTRTSGRSETQYF
TRBJ1-2,-,-,TRBV13,TGTGCCAGCAGCTTAAGCAGGGCTAAACAATTTAACTATGGCTACACCTTC,CASSLSRAKQFNYGYTF
TRBJ1-2,-,-,TRBV5-1,TGCGCCAGCAGCTTAGGGACGGCCACTAACTATGGCTACACCTTC,CASSLGTATNYGYTF
TRBJ2-7,-,-,TRBV6-1,TGTGCCAGCAGTGCCTGGGGCCCTCGGGGCGAGCAGTACTTC,CASSAWGPRGEQYF
TRBJ2-7,-,few,TRBV20-1,TGCAGTGCTAGTCTGGAAGAGCAGTACTTC,CSASLEEQYF
TRBJ2-7,-,-,TRBV5-1,TGCGCCAGCAGCTTTTCTGGAGGGGAGCAGTACTTC,CASSFSGGEQYF
TRBJ2-7,TRBD2,-,TRBV5-1,TGCGCCAGCAGCGTGGTGGGGGGGACCTCCTACGAGCAGTACTTC,CASSVVGGTSYEQYF
TRBJ1-2,-,-,TRBV5-1,TGCGCCAGCAGGGAGGGGTCGGATGGCTACACCTTC,CASREGSDGYTF
TRBJ2-7,TRBD1,once,TRBV11-2,TGTGCCAGCAGCTTAGCGACAGGGCCTGCCCGCTACGAGCAGTACTTC,CASSLATGPARYEQYF
TRBJ2-1,-,-,TRBV27,TGTGCCAGCAGTGGATCGACAACGGGTTACAATGAGCAGTTCTTC,CASSGSTTGYNEQFF
TRBJ1-2,TRBD1,-,TRBV7-9,TGTGCCAGCAGCCGGGACAGGGACTATGACTATGGCTACACCTTC,CASSRDRDYDYGYTF
TRBJ2-7,-,-,TRBV30,TGTGCCTGGGAACCGGGACAAACTTACGAGCAGTACTTC,CAWEPGQTYEQYF
TRBJ2-7,-,-,TRBV18,TGTGCCAGCTCACCAGGGAACGGCGAGCAGTACTTC,CASSPGNGEQYF
TRBJ1-2,-,-,TRBV10-3,TGTGCCATCACTCTGGGGAAGGCTAACTATGGCTACACCTTC,CAITLGKANYGYTF
TRBJ2-7,-,-,TRBV6-1,TGTGCCAGCAGTATCCACAGCGAGCAGTACTTC,CASSIHSEQYF
TRBJ1-6,TRBD1,few,TRBV5-4,TGTGCCAGCAGCCGATATGGACAGGGGAATTCACCCCTCCACTTT,CASSRYGQGNSPLHF
TRBJ2-1,TRBD2,-,TRBV11-1,TGTGCCAGCAGTACACAGGTGCGGGGAGGGAATGAGCAGTTCTTC,CASSTQVRGGNEQFF
TRBJ1-6,-,-,TRBV14,TGTGCCAGCAGCCCGCGAGGGAATTCACCCCTCCACTTT,CASSPRGNSPLHF
TRBJ1-1,-,-,TRBV6-6,TGTGCCAGCAGTTACTCGGCACCGGGGGGCACTGAAGCTTTCTTT,CASSYSAPGGTEAFF
TRBJ2-7,TRBD1,few,TRBV7-6,TGTGCCAGCAGCCCGACAGGGGATACCTACGAGCAGTACTTC,CASSPTGDTYEQYF
TRBJ1-2,TRBD1,-,TRBV7-2,TGTGCCAGCAGCTTTGGTGGACCGGACAGGATGATCTATGGCTACACCTTC,CASSFGGPDRMIYGYTF
TRBJ2-4,TRBD2,-,TRBV19,TGTGCCAGTAGTAAACGGACTAGCGGGGGGGATCTAGCCAAAAACATTCAGTACTTC,CASSKRTSGGDLAKNIQYF
TRBJ2-1,-,-,TRBV7-8,TGTGCCAGCAGCCTCGCCCATACGACCTTTGAGCAGTTCTTC,CASSLAHTTFEQFF
TRBJ2-3,-,-,TRBV18,TGTGCCAGCTCACCACGGAACGGGGAGACCACAGATACGCAGTATTTT,CASSPRNGETTDTQYF
TRBJ2-2,-,-,TRBV6-1,TGTGCCAGCAGTCTTTGGACGGCCGGGGAGCTGTTTTTT,CASSLWTAGELFF
TRBJ2-7,-,-,TRBV19,TGTGCCAGTAGTATAGGGACAAGAGGGTCCGAGCAGTACTTC,CASSIGTRGSEQYF
TRBJ1-2,-,-,TRBV9,TGTGCCAGCAGCGTCGACAGCTCGACGTATGGCTACACCTTC,CASSVDSSTYGYTF
TRBJ2-6,-,-,TRBV30,TGTGCCTGGAGTGAAGGGGGGGTTGCCAACGTCCTGACTTTC,CAWSEGGVANVLTF
TRBJ2-7,-,few,TRBV20-1,TGCAGTGCTACCTACAGGGAAGAGCAGTACTTC,CSATYREEQYF
TRBJ2-3,-,once,TRBV6-6,TGTGCCAGCAGACCCACAGGGTCCGATACGCAGTATTTT,CASRPTGSDTQYF
TRBJ1-2,-,-,TRBV27,TGTGCCAGCACCGGGACCGGGCGCAACTATGGCTACACCTTC,CASTGTGRNYGYTF
TRBJ2-3,-,once,TRBV5-1,TGCGCCAGCAGCTTGGATACGGGTCCCACAGATACGCAGTATTTT,CASSLDTGPTDTQYF
TRBJ2-2,-,-,TRBV7-3,TGTGCCAGCGGAGTTTCGAACACCGGGGAGCTGTTTTTT,CASGVSNTGELFF
TRBJ2-2,-,-,TRBV7-3,TGTGCCAGCAGCAGCCAAGTCGGGGAGCTGTTTTTT,CASSSQVGELFF
TRBJ2-3,TRBD2,-,TRBV14,TGTGCCAGCAGCCAAGTGGTCCTAGCGGGAGTCGATACGCAGTATTTT,CASSQVVLAGVDTQYF
TRBJ2-7,TRBD1,-,TRBV6-1,TGTGCCAGCAGCACCGGACAGGGCTCCTACGAGCAGTACTTC,CASSTGQGSYEQYF
TRBJ2-7,TRBD2,few,TRBV7-2,TGTGCCAGCAGCTTCCAATTAGCGGGAGGACTTACCTACGAGCAGTACTTC,CASSFQLAGGLTYEQYF
TRBJ2-7,TRBD2,-,TRBV5-1,TGCGCCAGCAGCCCCCGACCTAGCGGGATACAGTACGAGCAGTACTTC,CASSPRPSGIQYEQYF
TRBJ1-1,-,-,TRBV5-8,TGTGCCAGCAGCTTGGACAGGGCCAACACTGAAGCTTTCTTT,CASSLDRANTEAFF
TRBJ2-2,-,-,TRBV10-3,TGTGCCATCGGGACATACACCGGGGAGCTGTTTTTT,CAIGTYTGELFF
TRBJ2-5,-,-,TRBV27,TGTGCCAGCAGTTTATCAGGAGAGGGTTGGGGGACCCAGTACTTC,CASSLSGEGWGTQYF
TRBJ1-1,TRBD1,-,TRBV7-2,TGTGCCAGCACGTTTGTAAGGGGGCGGATGAACACTGAAGCTTTCTTT,CASTFVRGRMNTEAFF
TRBJ1-4,-,-,TRBV2,TGTGCCAGCATGAGGACGAGGGGTGAAAAACTGTTTTTT,CASMRTRGEKLFF
TRBJ1-2,-,-,TRBV19,TGTGCCAGTAGTATGTTCGGGAGTGCTGGCTACACCTTC,CASSMFGSAGYTF
TRBJ2-1,-,-,TRBV25-1,TGTGCCAGCGAAGCGGACCAGTACCACAATGAGCAGTTCTTC,CASEADQYHNEQFF
TRBJ2-5,-,-,TRBV15,TGTGCCACCAGCAGAGTAGGGTGGGGAGAGACCCAGTACTTC,CATSRVGWGETQYF
TRBJ2-5,-,-,TRBV13,TGTGCCAGCAGCTACCTACAGGGAATGGAGGGAACCCAGTACTTC,CASSYLQGMEGTQYF